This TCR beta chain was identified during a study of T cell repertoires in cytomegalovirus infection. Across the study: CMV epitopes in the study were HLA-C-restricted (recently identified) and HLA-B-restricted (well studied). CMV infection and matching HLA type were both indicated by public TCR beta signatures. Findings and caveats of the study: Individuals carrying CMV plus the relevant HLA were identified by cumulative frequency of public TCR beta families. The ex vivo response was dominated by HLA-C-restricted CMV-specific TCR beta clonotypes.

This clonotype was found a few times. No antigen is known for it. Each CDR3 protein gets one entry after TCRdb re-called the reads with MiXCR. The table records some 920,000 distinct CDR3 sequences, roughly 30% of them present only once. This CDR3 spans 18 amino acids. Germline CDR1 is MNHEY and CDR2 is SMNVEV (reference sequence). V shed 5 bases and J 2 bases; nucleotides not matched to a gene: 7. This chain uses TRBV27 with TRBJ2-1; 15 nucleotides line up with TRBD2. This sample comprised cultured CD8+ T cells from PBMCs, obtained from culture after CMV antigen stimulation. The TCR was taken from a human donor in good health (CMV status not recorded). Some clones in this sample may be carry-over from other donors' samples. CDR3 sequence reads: CASSLGTSGGLTYNEQFF. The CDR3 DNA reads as TGTGCCAGCAGTCTCGGGACTAGCGGGGGGTTGACCTACAATGAGCAGTTCTTC.